This T cell receptor beta chain was documented in a study of blood T cell repertoires in COVID-19. TCRdb keeps only in-frame clones here, not all; method: immunoSEQ multiplex PCR. In the table there are some 220,000 clones, over 70% of which are singletons. Germline CDR1 reads SGHNT; CDR2 reads YYREEE (reference sequence). V lost 3 bases and J lost 10; bases outside the gene matches: 14. The CDR3 contains 17 residues. This clone was recorded a few times. The specimen sequenced was peripheral blood. This receptor was taken from a woman aged 70-85 years with acute or convalescent COVID-19. The V and J genes are TRBV5-4 and TRBJ1-6; 9 positions match TRBD1. CDR3 sequence (DNA): TGTGCCAGCAGCTCAGGGGGCCGAACAGGGGGCCGATCACCCCTCCACTTT. It yields the protein CASSSGGRTGGRSPLHF. Full variable domain (outside the CDR3, taken from reference TRBV5-4 and TRBJ1-6): ETGVTQSPTHLIKTRGQQVTLRCSSQSGHNTVSWYQQALGQGPQFIFQYYREEENGRGNFPPRFSGLQFPNYSSELNVNALELDDSALYLCASSSGGRTGGRSPLHFGNGTRLTVT.